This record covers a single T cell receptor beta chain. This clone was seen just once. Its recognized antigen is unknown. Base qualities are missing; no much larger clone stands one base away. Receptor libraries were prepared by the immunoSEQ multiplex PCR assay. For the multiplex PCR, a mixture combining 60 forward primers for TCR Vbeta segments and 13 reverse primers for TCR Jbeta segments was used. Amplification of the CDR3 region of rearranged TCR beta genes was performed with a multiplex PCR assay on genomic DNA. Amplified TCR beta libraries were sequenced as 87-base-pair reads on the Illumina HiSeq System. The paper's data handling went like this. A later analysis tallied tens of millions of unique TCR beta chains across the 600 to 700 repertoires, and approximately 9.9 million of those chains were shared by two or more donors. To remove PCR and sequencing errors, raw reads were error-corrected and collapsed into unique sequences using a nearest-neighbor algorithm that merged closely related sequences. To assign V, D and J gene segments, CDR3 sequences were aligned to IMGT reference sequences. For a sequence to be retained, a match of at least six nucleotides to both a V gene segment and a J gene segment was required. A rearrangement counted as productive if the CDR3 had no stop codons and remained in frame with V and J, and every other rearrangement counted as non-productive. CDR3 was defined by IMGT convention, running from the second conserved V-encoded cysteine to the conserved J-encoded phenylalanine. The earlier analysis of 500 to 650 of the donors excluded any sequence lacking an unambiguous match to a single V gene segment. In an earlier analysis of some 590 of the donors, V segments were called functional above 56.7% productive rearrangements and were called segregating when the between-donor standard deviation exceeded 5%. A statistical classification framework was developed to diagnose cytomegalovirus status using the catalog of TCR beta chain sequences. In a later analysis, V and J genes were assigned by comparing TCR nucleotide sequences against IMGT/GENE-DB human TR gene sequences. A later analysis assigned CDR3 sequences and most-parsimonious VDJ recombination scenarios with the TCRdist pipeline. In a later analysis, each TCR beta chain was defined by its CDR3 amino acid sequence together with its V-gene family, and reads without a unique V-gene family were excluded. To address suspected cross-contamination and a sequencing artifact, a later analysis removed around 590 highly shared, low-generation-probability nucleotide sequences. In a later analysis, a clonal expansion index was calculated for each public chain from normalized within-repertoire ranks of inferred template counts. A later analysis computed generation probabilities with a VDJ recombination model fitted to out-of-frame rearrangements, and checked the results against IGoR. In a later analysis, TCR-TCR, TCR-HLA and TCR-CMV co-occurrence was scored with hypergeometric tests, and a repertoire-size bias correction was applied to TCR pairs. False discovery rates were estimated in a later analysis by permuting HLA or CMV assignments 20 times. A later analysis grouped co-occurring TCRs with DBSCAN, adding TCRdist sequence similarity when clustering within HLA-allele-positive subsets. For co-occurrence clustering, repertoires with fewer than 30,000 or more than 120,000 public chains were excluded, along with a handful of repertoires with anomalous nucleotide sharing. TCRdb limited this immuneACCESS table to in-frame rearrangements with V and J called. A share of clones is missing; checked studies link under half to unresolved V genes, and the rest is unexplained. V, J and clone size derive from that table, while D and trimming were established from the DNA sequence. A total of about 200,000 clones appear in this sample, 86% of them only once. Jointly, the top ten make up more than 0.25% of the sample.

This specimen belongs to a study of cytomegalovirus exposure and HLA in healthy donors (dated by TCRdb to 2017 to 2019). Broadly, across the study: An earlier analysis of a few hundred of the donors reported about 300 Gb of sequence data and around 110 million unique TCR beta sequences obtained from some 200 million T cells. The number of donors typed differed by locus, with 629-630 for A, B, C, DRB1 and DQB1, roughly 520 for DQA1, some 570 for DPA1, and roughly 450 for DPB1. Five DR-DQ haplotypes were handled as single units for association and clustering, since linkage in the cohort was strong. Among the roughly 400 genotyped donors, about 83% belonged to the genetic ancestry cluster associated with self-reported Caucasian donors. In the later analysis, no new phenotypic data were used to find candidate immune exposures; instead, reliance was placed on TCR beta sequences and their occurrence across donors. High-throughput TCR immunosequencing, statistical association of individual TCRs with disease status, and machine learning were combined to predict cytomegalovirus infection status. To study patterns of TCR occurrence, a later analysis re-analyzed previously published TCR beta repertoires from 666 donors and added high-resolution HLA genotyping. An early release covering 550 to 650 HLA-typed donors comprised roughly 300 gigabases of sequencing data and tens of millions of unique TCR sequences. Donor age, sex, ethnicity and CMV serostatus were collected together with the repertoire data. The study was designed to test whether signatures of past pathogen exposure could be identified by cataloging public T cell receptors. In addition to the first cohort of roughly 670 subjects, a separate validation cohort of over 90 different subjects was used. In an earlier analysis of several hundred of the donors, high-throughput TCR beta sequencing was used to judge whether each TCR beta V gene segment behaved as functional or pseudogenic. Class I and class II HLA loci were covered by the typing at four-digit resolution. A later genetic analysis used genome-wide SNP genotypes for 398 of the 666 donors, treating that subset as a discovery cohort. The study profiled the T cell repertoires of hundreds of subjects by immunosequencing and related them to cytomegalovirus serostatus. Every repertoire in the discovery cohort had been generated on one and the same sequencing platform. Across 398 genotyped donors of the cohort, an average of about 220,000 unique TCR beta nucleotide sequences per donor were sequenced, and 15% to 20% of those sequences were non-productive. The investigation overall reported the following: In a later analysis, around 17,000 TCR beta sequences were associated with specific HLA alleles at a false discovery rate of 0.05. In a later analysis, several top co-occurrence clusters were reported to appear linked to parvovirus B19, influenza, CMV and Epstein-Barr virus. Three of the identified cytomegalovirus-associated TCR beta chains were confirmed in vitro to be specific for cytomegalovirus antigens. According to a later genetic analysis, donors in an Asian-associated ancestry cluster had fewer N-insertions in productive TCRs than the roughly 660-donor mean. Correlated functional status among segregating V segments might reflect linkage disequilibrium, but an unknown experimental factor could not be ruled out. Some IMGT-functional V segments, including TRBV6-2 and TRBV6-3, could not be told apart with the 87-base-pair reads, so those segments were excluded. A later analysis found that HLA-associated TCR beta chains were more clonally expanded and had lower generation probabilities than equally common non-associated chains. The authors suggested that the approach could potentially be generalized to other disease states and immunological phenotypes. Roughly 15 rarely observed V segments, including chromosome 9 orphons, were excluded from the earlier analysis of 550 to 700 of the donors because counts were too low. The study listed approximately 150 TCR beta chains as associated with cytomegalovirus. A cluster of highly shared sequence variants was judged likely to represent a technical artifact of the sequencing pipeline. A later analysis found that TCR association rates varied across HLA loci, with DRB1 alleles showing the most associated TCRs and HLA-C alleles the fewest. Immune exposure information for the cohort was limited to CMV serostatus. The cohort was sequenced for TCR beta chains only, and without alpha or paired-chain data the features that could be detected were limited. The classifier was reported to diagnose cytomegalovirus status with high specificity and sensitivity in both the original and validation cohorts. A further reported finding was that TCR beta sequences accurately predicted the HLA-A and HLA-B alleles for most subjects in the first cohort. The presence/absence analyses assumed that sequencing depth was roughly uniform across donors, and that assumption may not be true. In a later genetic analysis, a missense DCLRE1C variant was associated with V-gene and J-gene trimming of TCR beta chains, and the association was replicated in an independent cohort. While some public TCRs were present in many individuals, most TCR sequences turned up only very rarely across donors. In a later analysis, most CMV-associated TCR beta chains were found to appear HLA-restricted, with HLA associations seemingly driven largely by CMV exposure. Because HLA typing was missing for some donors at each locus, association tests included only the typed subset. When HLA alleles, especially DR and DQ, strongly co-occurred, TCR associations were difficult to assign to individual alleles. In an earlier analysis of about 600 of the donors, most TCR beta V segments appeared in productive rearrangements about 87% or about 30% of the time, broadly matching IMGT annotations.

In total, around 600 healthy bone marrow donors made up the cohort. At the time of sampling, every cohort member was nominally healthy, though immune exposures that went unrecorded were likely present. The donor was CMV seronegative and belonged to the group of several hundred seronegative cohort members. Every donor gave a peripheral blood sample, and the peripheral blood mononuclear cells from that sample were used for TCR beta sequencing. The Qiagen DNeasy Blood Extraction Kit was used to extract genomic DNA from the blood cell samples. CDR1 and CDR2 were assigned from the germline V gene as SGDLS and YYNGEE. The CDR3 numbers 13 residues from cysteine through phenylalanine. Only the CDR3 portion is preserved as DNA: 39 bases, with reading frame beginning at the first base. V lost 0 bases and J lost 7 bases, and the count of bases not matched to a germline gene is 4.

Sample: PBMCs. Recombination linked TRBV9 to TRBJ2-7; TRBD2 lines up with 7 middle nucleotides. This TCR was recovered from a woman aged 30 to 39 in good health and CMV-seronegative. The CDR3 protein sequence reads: CASSVVEGGEQYF. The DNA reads TGTGCCAGCAGCGTAGTTGAGGGAGGGGAGCAGTACTTC.